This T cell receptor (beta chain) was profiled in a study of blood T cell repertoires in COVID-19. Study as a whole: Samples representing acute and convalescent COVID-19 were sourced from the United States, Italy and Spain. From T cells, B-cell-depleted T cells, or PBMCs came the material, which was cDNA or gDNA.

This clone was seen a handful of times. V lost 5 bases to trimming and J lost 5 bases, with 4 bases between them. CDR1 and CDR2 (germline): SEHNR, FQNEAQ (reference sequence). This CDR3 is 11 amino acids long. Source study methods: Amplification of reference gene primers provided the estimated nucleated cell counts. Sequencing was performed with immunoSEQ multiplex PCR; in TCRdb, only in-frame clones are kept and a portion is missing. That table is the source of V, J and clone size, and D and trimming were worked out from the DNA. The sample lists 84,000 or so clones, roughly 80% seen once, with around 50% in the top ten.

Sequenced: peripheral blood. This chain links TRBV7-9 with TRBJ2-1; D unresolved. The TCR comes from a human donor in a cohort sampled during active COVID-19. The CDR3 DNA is TGTGCCAGCAGCCGGGACAATGAGCAGTTCTTC. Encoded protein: CASSRDNEQFF.